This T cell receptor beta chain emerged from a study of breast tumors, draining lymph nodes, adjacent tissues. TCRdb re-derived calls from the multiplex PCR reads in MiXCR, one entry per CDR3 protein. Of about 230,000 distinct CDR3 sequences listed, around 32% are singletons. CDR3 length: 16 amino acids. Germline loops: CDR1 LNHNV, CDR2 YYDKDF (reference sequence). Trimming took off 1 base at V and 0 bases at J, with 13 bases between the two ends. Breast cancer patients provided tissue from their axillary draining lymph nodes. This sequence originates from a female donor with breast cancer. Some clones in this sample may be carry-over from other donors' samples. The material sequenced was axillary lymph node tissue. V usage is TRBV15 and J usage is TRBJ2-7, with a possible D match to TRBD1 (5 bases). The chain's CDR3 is CATSRVQGPASYEQYF. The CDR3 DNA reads TGTGCCACCAGCAGAGTTCAGGGCCCTGCCTCCTACGAGCAGTACTTC. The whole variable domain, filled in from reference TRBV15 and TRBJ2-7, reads DAMVIQNPRYQVTQFGKPVTLSCSQTLNHNVMYWYQQKSSQAPKLLFHYYDKDFNNEADTPDNFQSRRPNTSFCFLDIRSPGLGDTAMYLCATSRVQGPASYEQYFGPGTRLTVT.